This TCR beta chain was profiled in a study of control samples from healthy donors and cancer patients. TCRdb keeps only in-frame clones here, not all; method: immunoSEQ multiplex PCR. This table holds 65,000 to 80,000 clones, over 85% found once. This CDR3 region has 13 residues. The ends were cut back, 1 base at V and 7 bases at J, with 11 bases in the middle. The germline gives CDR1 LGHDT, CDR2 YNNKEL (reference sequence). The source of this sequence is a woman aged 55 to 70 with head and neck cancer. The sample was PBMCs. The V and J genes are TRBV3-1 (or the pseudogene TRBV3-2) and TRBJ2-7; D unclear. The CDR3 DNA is TGTGCCAGCAGCCAAGGACATTTGGGAGAGCAGTACTTC. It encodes CASSQGHLGEQYF.